Described below is a single T cell receptor (beta chain) sequence and its context. Lactation, pregnancy, uncontrolled infections and other autoimmune diseases were all grounds for excluding patients. The study amplified TCR beta CDR3 regions using RNA transcripts. After a first-round RT-PCR with HTBI primers, a second-round multiplex PCR was run. TCRdb reprocessed the multiplex PCR reads with MiXCR, giving one entry per CDR3 protein. The sample carries some 1.1 million distinct CDR3 sequences, 36% recorded once. The sample originates from a study of Graves' ophthalmopathy and Graves' hyperthyroidism. The CDR3 contains 16 residues. The germline gives CDR1 SGHTA, CDR2 FQGNSA. With V trimmed by 2 bases and J by 0 bases, 3 bases remained unmatched.

This sequence was found in an adult man with Graves' hyperthyroidism. Material for sequencing was peripheral blood or thyroid tissue (not recorded which). The chain links TRBV7-2 to TRBJ1-5, with TRBD1 identical over 8 bases. CDR3 nucleotides: TGTGCCAGCAGCTTAACAGGGGGTTATAGCAATCAGCCCCAGCATTTT. Protein sequence: CASSLTGGYSNQPQHF.